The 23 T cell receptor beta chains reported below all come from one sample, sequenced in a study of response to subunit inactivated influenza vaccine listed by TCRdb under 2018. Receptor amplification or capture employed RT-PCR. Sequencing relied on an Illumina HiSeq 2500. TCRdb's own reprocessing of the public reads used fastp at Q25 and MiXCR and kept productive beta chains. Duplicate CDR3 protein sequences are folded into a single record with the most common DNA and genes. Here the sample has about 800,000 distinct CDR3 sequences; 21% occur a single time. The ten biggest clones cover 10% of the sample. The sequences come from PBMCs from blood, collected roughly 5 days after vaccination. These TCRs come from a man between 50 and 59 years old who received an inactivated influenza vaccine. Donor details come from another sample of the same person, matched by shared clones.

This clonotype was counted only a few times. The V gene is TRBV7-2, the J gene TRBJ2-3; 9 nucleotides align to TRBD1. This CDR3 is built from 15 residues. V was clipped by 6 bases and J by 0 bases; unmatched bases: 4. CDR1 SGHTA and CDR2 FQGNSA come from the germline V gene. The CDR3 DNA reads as TGTGCCAGCAGTAACAGGGGGCCTAGCACAGATACGCAGTATTTT. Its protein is CASSNRGPSTDTQYF.

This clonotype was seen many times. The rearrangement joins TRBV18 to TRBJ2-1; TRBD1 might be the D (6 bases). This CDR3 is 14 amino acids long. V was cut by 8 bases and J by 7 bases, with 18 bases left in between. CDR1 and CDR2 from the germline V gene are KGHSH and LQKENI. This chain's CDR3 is CASGKQGVENEQFF. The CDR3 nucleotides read TGTGCCAGCGGGAAACAGGGTGTGGAGAATGAGCAGTTCTTC.

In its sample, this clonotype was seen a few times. The CDR3 spells CASTAGGNEQFF. For the CDR3, the DNA is TGTGCCAGCACTGCGGGGGGCAATGAGCAGTTCTTC. V and J are TRBV7-2 and TRBJ2-1; 8 positions match TRBD2. V gave up 7 bases and J gave up 6 bases; unmatched junction bases: 2. Germline assignment: CDR1 SGHTA and CDR2 FQGNSA. The CDR3 consists of 12 residues. Full variable domain (rest looked up from reference TRBV7-2 and TRBJ2-1): GAGVSQSPSNKVTEKGKDVELRCDPISGHTALYWYRQSLGQGLEFLIYFQGNSAPDKSGLPSDRFSAERTGGSVSTLTIQRTQQEDSAVYLCASTAGGNEQFFGPGTRLTVL.

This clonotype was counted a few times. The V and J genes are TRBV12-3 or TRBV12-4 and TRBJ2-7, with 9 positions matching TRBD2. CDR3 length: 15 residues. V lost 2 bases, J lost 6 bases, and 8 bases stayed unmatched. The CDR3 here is CASSLRREGPFEQYF. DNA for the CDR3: TGTGCCAGCAGTTTACGGCGGGAGGGGCCGTTCGAGCAGTACTTC.

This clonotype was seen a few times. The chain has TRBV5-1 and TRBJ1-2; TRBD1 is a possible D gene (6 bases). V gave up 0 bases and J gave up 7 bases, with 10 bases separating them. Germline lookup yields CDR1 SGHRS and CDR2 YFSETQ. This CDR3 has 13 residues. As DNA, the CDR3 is TGCGCCAGCAGCTTGGCAGGGGTGTCTGGCTACACCTTC. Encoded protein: CASSLAGVSGYTF.

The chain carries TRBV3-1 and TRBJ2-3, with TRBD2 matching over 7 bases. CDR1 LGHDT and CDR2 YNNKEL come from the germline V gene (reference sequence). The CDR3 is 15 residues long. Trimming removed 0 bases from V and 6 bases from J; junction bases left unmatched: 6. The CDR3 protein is CASSQDPAGSDTQYF. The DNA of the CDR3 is TGTGCCAGCAGCCAAGATCCAGCGGGGAGCGATACGCAGTATTTT.

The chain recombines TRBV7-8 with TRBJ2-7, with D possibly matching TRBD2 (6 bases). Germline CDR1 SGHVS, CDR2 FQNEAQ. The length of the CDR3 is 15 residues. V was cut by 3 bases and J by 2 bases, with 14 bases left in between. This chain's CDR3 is CASSFRASVTYEQYF. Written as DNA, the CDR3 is TGTGCCAGCAGCTTTAGGGCTAGCGTCACCTACGAGCAGTACTTC.

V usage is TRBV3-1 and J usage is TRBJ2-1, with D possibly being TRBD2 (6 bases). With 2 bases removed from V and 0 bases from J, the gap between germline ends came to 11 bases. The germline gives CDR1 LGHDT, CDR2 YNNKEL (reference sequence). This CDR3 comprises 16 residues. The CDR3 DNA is TGTGCCAGCAGCCAATACGCCGGGAGCTCCTACAATGAGCAGTTCTTC. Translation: CASSQYAGSSYNEQFF.

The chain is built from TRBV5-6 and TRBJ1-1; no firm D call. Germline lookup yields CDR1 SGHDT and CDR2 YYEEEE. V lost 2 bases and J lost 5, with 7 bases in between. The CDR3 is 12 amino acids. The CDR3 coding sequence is TGTGCCAGCAGCTTCCAATGGACTGAAGCTTTCTTT. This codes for CASSFQWTEAFF.

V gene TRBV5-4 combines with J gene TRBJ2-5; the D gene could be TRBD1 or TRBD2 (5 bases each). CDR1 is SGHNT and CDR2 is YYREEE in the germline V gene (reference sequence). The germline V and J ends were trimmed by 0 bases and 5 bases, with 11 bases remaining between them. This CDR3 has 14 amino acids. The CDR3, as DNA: TGTGCCAGCAGCTTGGTAGGGACGCGGGAGACCCAGTACTTC. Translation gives CASSLVGTRETQYF.

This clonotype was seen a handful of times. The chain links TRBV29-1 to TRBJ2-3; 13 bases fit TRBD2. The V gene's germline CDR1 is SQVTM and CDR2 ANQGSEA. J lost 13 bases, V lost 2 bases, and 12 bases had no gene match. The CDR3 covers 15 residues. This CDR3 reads CSVESPGGTSGVEYF. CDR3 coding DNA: TGCAGCGTTGAATCTCCAGGGGGGACTAGCGGGGTTGAGTATTTT.

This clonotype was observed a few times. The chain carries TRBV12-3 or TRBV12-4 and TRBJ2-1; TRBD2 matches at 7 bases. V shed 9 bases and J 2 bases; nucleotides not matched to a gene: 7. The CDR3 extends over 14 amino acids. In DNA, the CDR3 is TGTGCCAGTGGGAGGGAGGTGACCTACAATGAGCAGTTCTTC. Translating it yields CASGREVTYNEQFF.

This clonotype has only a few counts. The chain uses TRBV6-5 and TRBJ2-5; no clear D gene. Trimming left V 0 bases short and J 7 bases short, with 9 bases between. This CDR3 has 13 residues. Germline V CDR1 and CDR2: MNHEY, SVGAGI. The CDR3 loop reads CASSYSSDWTQYF. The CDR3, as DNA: TGTGCCAGCAGTTACTCTTCAGATTGGACCCAGTACTTC.

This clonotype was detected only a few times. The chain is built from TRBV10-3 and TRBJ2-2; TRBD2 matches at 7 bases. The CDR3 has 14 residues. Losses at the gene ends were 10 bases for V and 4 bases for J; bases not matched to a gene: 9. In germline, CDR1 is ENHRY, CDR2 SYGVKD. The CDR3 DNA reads TGTGCCACCCGGCAAGCGGGGATCACCGGGGAGCTGTTTTTT. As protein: CATRQAGITGELFF.

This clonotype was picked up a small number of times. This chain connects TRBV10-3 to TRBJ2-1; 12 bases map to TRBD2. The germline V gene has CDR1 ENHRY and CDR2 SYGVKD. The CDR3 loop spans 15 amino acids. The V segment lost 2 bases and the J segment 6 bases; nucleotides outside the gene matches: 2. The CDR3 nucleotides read TGTGCCATCAGTGAGCCACTAGCGGGAGGCAATGAGCAGTTCTTC. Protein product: CAISEPLAGGNEQFF.

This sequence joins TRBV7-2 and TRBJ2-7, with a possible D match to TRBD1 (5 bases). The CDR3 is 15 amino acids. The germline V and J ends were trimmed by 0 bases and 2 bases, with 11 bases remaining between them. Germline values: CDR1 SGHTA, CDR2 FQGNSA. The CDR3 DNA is TGTGCCAGCAGCTTAGCTGCGACACAGGCCTACGAGCAGTACTTC. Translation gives CASSLAATQAYEQYF.

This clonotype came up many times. CDR3 amino acids: CASSVSGNEKLFF. CDR3 coding DNA: TGTGCCAGCAGCGTCTCAGGGAACGAAAAACTGTTTTTT. The chain links TRBV9 to TRBJ1-4, with D perhaps TRBD1 (5 bases). V lost 2 bases, J lost 8 bases, and 10 bases lay in between. Germline-derived CDR1 and CDR2 are SGDLS and YYNGEE. CDR3 length: 13 residues. The whole variable domain, filled in from reference TRBV9 and TRBJ1-4, reads DSGVTQTPKHLITATGQRVTLRCSPRSGDLSVYWYQQSLDQGLQFLIQYYNGEERAKGNILERFSAQQFPDLHSELNLSSLELGDSALYFCASSVSGNEKLFFGSGTQLSVL.

Here the CDR3 DNA reads TGTGCCAGCAGCCGCAGGGGAGGATCGAACACCGGGGAGCTGTTTTTT. Translated: CASSRRGGSNTGELFF. V usage is TRBV6-2 or TRBV6-3 and J usage is TRBJ2-2; D tentatively fits TRBD1 or TRBD2 (6 bases each). From germline, CDR1 is MNHEY and CDR2 SVGEGT. CDR3 length: 16 residues. Trimming stripped 6 bases from V and 0 bases from J, with 14 bases between.

The CDR3, as DNA: TGTGCCAGCAGAGGGGTCCCGGTGCTGACTGAAGCTTTCTTT. This gives the protein CASRGVPVLTEAFF. The chain combines TRBV6-2 or TRBV6-3 with TRBJ1-1, with a possible D match to TRBD1 (5 bases). Trimming pared 6 bases from V and 5 bases from J, leaving 16 bases between. The CDR3 consists of 14 residues. Germline assignment: CDR1 MNHEY and CDR2 SVGEGT.

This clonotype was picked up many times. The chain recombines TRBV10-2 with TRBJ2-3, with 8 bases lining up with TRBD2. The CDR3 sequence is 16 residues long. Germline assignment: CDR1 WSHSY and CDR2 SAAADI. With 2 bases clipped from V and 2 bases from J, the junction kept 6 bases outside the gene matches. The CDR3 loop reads CASSESASGYTDTQYF. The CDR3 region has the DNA TGCGCCAGCAGTGAGAGTGCTAGCGGGTACACAGATACGCAGTATTTT.

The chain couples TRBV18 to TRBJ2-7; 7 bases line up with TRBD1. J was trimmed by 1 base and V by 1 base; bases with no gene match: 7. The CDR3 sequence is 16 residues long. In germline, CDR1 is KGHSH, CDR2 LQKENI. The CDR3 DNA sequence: TGTGCCAGCTCACCACGGTCCCCAGGGGGTTCCTACGAGCAGTACTTC. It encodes CASSPRSPGGSYEQYF. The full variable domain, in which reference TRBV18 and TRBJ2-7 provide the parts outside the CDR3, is NAGVMQNPRHLVRRRGQEARLRCSPMKGHSHVYWYRQLPEEGLKFMVYLQKENIIDESGMPKERFSAEFPKEGPSILRIQQVVRGDSAAYFCASSPRSPGGSYEQYFGPGTRLTVT.

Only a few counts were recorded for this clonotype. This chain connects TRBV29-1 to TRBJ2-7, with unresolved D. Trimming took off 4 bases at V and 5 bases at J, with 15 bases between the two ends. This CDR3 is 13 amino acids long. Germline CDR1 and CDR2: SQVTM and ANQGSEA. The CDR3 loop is CSVAATLHDEQYF. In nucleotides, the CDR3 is TGCAGCGTTGCAGCTACCCTCCATGACGAGCAGTACTTC.

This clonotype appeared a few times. The CDR3 here is CASSNPGRQETQYF. The CDR3 region has the DNA TGTGCCAGCTCCAATCCGGGACGGCAAGAGACCCAGTACTTC. The chain links TRBV6-1 to TRBJ2-5; D is perhaps TRBD1 or TRBD2 (5 bases each). Germline CDR1 reads MNHNS; CDR2 reads SASEGT. The CDR3 is 14 residues long. V lost 8 bases to trimming and J lost 2 bases, with 15 bases between them.